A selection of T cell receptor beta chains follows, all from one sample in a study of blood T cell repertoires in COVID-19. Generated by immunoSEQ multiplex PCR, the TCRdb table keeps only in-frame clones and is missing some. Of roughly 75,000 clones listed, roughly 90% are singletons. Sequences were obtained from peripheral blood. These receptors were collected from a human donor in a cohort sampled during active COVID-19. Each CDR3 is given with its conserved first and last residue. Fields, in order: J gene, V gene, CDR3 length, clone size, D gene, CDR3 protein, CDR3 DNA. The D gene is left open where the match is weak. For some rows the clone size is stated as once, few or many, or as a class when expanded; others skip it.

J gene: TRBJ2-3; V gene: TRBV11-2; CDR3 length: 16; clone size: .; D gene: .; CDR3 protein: CASSLEAWGTTDTQYF; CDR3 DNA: TGTGCCAGCAGCTTAGAGGCCTGGGGCACCACAGATACGCAGTATTTT
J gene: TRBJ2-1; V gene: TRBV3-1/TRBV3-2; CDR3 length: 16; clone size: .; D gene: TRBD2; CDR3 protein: CASSQDSASGPSEQFF; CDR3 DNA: TGTGCCAGCAGCCAAGATTCGGCTAGCGGGCCCTCGGAGCAGTTCTTC
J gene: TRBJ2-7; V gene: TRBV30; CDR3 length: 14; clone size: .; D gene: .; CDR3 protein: CAWSLGDTYYEQYF; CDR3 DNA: TGTGCCTGGAGTTTGGGGGACACCTACTACGAGCAGTACTTC
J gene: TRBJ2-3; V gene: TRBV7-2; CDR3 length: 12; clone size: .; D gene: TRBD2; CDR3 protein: CASSRAGGPVYF; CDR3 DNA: TGTGCCAGCAGCCGAGCGGGGGGGCCGGTGTATTTT
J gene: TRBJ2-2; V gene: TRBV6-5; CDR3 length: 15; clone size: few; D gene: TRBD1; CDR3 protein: CASSTGQGGTGELFF; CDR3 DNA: TGTGCCAGCAGCACCGGACAGGGGGGCACCGGGGAGCTGTTTTTT
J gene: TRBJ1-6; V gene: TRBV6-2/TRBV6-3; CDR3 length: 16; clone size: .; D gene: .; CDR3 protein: CASSSLAGSYNSPLHF; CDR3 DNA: TGTGCCAGCAGTTCCCTTGCGGGCTCCTATAATTCACCCCTCCACTTT
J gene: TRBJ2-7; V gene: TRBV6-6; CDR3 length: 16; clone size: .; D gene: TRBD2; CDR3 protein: CASSYSDSGGFNEQYF; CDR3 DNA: TGTGCCAGCAGTTACTCGGATAGCGGGGGGTTTAACGAGCAGTACTTC
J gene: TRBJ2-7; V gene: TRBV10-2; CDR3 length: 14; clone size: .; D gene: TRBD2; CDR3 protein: CASTWTSGSYEQYF; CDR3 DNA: TGCGCCAGTACTTGGACTAGCGGATCCTACGAGCAGTACTTC
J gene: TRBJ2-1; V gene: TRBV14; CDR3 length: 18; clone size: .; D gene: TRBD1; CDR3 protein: CASSHQIWGQGIYNEQFF; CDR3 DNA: TGTGCCAGCAGCCATCAAATTTGGGGACAGGGGATTTACAATGAGCAGTTCTTC
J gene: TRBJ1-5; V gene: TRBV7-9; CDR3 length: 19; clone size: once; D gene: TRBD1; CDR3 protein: CASSLITGGSRDSNQPQHF; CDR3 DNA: TGTGCCAGCAGTTTGATTACAGGGGGCTCAAGGGATAGCAATCAGCCCCAGCATTTT
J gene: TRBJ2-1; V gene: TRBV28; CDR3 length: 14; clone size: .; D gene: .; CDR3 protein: CASSQAGFENEQFF; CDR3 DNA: TGTGCCAGCAGTCAGGCAGGATTCGAGAATGAGCAGTTCTTC
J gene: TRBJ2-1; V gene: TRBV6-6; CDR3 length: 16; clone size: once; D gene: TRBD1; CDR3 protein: CASSYLGQGAGNEQFF; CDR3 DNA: TGTGCCAGCAGTTACCTAGGACAGGGGGCAGGGAATGAGCAGTTCTTC
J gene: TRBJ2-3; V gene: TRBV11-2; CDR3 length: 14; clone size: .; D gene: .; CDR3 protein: CASSLGTGTDTQYF; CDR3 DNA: TGTGCCAGCAGCTTAGGGACAGGCACAGATACGCAGTATTTT
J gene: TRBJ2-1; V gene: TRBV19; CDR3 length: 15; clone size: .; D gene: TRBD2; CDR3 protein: CASSPGLASSNEQFF; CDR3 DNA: TGTGCCAGTAGTCCGGGACTAGCTTCTTCCAATGAGCAGTTCTTC
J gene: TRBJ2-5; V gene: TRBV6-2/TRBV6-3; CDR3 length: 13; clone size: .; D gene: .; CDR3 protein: CASSSRASETQYF; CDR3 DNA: TGTGCCAGCAGTTCCAGGGCTTCGGAGACCCAGTACTTC
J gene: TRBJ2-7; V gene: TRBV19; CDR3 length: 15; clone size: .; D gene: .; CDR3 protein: CASSIDTPPRYEQYF; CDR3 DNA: TGTGCCAGTAGTATAGATACCCCGCCGCGATACGAGCAGTACTTC
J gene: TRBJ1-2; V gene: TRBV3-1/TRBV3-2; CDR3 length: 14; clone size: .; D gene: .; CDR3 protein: CASSHGISSYGYTF; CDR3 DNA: TGTGCCAGCAGCCATGGCATCTCATCCTATGGCTACACCTTC
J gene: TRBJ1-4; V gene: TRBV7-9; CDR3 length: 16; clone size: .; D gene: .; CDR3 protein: CASSSHSPSTNEKLFF; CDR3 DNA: TGTGCCAGCAGCTCCCACTCCCCGTCAACTAATGAAAAACTGTTTTTT
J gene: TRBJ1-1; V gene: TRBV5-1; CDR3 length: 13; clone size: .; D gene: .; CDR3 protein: CASSLESNTEAFF; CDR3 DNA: TGCGCCAGCAGCTTGGAGAGTAACACTGAAGCTTTCTTT
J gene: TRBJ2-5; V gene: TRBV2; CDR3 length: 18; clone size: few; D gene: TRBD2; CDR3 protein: CASSAQGLAGGIQETQYF; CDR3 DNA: TGTGCCAGCAGTGCCCAGGGACTAGCGGGGGGAATTCAAGAGACCCAGTACTTC
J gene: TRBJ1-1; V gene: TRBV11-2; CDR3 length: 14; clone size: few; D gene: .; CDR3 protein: CASSYVQGDTEAFF; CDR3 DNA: TGTGCCAGCAGCTACGTTCAGGGTGACACTGAAGCTTTCTTT
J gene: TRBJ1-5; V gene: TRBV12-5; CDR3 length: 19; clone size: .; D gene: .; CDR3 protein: CASGLRPEGRGYNNQPQHF; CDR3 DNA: TGTGCTAGTGGTTTGAGGCCAGAAGGCCGGGGGTATAACAATCAGCCCCAGCATTTT
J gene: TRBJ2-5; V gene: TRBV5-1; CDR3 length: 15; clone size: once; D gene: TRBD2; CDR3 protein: CASSPSGGEWETQYF; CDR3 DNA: TGCGCCAGCAGCCCTAGCGGGGGTGAATGGGAGACCCAGTACTTC
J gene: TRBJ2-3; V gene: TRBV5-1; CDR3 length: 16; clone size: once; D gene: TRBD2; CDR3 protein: CASSPGRGGSTDTQYF; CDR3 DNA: TGCGCCAGCAGCCCGGGGCGGGGGGGAAGCACAGATACGCAGTATTTT
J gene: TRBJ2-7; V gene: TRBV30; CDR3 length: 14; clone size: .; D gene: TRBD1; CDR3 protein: CAWRAQGAHDEQYF; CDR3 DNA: TGTGCCTGGAGGGCTCAGGGGGCTCACGACGAGCAGTACTTC
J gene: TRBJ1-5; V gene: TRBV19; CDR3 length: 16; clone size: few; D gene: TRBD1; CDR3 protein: CASSIRTGASNQPQHF; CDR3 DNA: TGTGCCAGTAGTATACGGACAGGGGCTAGCAATCAGCCCCAGCATTTT
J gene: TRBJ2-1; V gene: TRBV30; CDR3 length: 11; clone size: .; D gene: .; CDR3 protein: CAWSVGNEQFF; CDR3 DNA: TGTGCCTGGAGTGTCGGGAATGAGCAGTTCTTC
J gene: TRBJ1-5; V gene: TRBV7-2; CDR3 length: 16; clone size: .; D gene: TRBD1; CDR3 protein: CASSLAPMTGTQPQHF; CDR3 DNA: TGTGCCAGCAGCTTAGCTCCTATGACAGGGACCCAGCCCCAGCATTTT
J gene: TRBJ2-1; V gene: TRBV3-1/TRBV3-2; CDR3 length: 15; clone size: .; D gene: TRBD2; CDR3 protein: CASSQTKGLYNEQFF; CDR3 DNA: TGTGCCAGCAGCCAAACGAAGGGACTATACAATGAGCAGTTCTTC
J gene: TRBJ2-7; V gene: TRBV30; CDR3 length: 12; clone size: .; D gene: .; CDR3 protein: CAWKQGSYEQYF; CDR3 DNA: TGTGCCTGGAAACAGGGCTCCTACGAGCAGTACTTC
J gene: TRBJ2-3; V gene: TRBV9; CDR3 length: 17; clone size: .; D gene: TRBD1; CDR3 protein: CASSVGHRDRGADTQYF; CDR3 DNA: TGTGCCAGCAGCGTAGGACACCGGGACAGGGGGGCAGATACGCAGTATTTT
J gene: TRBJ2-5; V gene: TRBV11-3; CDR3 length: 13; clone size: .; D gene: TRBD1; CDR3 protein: CASSRDSQETQYF; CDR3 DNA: TGTGCCAGCAGCCGGGACAGCCAAGAGACCCAGTACTTC
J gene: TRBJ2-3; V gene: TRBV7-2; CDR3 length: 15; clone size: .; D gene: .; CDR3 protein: CASSLRLVGADTQYF; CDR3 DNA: TGTGCCAGCAGCTTAAGACTAGTAGGGGCTGATACGCAGTATTTT
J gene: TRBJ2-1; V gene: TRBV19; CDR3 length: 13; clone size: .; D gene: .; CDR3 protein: CASSLGAYNEQFF; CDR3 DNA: TGTGCCAGTAGTTTAGGAGCCTACAATGAGCAGTTCTTC
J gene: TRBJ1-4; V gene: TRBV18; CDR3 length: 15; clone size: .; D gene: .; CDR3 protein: CASSLRAATNEKLFF; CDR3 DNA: TGTGCCAGCTCACTGAGGGCAGCGACTAATGAAAAACTGTTTTTT
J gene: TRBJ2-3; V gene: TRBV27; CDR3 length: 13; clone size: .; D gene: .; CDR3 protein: CASSLFHPAAQYF; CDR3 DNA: TGTGCCAGCAGTTTATTCCACCCCGCGGCGCAGTATTTT
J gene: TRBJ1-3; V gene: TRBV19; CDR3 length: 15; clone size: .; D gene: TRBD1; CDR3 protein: CASSMTGGFGNTIYF; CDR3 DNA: TGTGCCAGTAGTATGACAGGGGGATTTGGAAACACCATATATTTT
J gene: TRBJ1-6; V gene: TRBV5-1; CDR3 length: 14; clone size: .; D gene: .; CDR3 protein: CASSLQGTNSPLHF; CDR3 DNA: TGCGCCAGCAGCTTGCAGGGAACCAATTCACCCCTCCACTTT
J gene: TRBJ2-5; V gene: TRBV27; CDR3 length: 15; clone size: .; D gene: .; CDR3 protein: CASSLMGGAGLAQYF; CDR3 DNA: TGTGCCAGCAGTTTGATGGGGGGGGCTGGTCTGGCCCAGTACTTC
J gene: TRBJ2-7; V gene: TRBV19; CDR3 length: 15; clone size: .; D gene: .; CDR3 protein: CASKEEGGKLYEQYF; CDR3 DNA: TGTGCCAGTAAGGAAGAAGGGGGTAAGCTGTACGAGCAGTACTTC
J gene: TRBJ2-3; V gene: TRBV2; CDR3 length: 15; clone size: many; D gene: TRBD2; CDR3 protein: CASIPGRALTDTQYF; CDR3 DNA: TGTGCCAGCATCCCGGGGAGGGCCTTGACAGATACGCAGTATTTT
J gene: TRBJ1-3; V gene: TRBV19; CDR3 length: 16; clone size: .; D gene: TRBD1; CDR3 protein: CASSKTGPDSGNTIYF; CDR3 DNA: TGTGCCAGTAGTAAGACAGGGCCCGACTCTGGAAACACCATATATTTT
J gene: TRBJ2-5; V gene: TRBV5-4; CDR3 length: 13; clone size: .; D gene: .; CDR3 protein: CASSLPGQETQYF; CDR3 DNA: TGTGCCAGCAGCTTGCCGGGGCAAGAGACCCAGTACTTC
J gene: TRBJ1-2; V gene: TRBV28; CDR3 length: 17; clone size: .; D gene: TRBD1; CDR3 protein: CASRPRARGLGNYGYTF; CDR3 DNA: TGTGCCAGCAGACCTAGGGCCAGGGGGCTTGGTAACTATGGCTACACCTTC
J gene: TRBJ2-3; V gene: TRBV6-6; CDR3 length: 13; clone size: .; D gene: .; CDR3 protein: CASTSRRGDTQYF; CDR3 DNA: TGTGCCAGCACCAGCCGGCGAGGGGATACGCAGTATTTT
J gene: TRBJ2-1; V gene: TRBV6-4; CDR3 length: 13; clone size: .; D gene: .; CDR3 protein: CASSDSDNNEQFF; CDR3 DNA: TGTGCCAGCAGTGACTCGGACAACAATGAGCAGTTCTTC
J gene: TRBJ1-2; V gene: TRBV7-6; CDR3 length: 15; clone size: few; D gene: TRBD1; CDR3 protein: CASSPTGTGVYGYTF; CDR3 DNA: TGTGCCAGCAGCCCAACCGGGACAGGGGTTTATGGCTACACCTTC
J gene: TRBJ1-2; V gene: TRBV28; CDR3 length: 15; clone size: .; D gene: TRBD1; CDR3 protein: CASSSGTGAPVLMTF; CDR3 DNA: TGTGCCAGCAGTTCCGGGACAGGGGCCCCTGTATTGATGACCTTC
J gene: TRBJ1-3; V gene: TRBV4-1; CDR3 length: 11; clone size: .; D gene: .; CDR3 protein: CASSQEQGGYF; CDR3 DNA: TGCGCCAGCAGCCAAGAGCAGGGTGGATATTTT
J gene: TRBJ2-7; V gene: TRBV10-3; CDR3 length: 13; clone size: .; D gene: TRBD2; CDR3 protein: CAISEGAGAEQYF; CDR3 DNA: TGTGCCATCAGTGAGGGAGCGGGGGCCGAGCAGTACTTC
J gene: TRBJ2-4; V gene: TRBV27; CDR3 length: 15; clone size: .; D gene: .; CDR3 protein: CASSPGTVRGDIQYF; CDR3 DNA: TGTGCCAGCAGCCCCGGGACAGTGCGGGGAGACATTCAGTACTTC
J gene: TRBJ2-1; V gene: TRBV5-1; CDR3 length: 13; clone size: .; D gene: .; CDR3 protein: CASKGKNYNEQFF; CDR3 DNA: TGCGCCAGCAAGGGGAAGAACTACAATGAGCAGTTCTTC
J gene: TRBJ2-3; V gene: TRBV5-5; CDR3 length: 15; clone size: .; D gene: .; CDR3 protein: CASSLGGSSSDTQYF; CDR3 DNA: TGTGCCAGCAGCCTAGGGGGTTCTTCGTCGGATACGCAGTATTTT